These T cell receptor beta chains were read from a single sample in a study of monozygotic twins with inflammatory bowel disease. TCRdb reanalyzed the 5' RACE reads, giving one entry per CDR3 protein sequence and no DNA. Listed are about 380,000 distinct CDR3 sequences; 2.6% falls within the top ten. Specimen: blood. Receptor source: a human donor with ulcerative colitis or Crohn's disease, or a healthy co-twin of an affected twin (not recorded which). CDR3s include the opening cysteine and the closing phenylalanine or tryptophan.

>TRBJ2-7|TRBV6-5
CASSYSRAAYEQYF
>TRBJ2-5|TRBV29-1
CSVDGTDQETQYF
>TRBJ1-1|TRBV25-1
CAARGQGTMNTEAFF
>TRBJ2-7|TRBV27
CASSRTGTYEQYF
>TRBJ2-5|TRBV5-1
CASSWGGRQNQETQYF
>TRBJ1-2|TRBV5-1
CASSVRVPSMDGYTF
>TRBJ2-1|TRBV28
CASRIQGSYNEQFF
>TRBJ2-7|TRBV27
CASGMSAYEQYF
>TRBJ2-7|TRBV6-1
CASSARQAYSYEQYF
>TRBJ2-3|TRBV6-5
CASSYRGQGGTDTQYF
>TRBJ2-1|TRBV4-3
CASSQERGSNEQFF
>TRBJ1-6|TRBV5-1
CASSLSGTGMKDSPLHF
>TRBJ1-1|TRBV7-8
CASTLRGSMNTEAFF
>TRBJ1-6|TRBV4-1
CASSRAPNRANSPLHF
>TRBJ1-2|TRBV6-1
CASSRDSVDSGYTF
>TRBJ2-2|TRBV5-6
CASSSGDGELFF
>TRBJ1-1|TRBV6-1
CASSPPGRGPLGTEAFF
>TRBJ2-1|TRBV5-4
CASATSSYNEQFF
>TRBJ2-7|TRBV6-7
CASSYSCKDKGGYEQYF
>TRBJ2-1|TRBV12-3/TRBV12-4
CASSLRPLAGGPYNEQFF
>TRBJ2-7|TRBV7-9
CASSTYGDTYEQYF
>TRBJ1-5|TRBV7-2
CASSKGRDQPQHF
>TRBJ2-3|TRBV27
CASSFSRGGMNTQYF
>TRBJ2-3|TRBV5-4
CASSLGPPGSADTQYF
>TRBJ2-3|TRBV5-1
CASSPGRSDTQYF
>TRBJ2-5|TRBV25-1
CASSELGTGGAETQYF
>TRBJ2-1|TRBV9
CASSVAGTGGYNEQFF
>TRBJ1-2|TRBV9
CASSVFGNVDYGYTF
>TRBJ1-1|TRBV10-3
CAAGLSTEAFF
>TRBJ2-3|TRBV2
CASFTDRGPTDTQYF
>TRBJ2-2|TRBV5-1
CASSLRPIGAGELFF
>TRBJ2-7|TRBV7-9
CASSSEVTGASYEQYF
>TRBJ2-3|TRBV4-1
CASSHELAGALRDTQYF
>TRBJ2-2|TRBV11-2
CASSSGLKTGKTGELFF
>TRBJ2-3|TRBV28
CASSLGDRGRTDTQYF
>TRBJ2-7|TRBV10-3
CAISESGATGVSYEQYF
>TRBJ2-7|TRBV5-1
CASSLAGSYEQYF
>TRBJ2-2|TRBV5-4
CASSLVSRAGRTGELFF
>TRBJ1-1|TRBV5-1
CASSLGAQSNTEAFF
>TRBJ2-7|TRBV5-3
CARSSAGGYSYEQYF